One sample yielded the 20 T cell receptor beta chains listed below, sequenced in a study of human T cells and chemical hapten exposure. TCRdb passed the RACE reads through MiXCR, listing each CDR3 protein once. The sample has about 180,000 distinct CDR3 sequences; around 30% are singletons. As to time point: pre-sensitization, week 0. Treatment meaning: therapeutic diphenylcyclopropenone sensitization with weekly scalp DPC. Sequenced material: whole blood, taken in connection with sensitization to the hapten diphenylcyclopropenone (DPC). The receptors originated from a woman aged 25-40 years with alopecia areata. Some clones in this sample may be carry-over from other donors' samples.

This clonotype was seen more than once but under ten times. The chain couples TRBV6-2 or TRBV6-3 to TRBJ1-2; D not resolved. Germline values: CDR1 MNHEY, CDR2 SVGEGT. V gave up 3 bases and J gave up 4 bases, with 18 bases separating them. This CDR3 comprises 16 residues. CDR3 in amino acids: CASSYSGRRRGYGYTF. In nucleotides, the CDR3 is TGTGCCAGCAGTTATTCGGGCCGCCGGCGGGGCTATGGCTACACCTTC.

The V and J genes are TRBV5-1 and TRBJ1-2, with a possible D match to TRBD1 (6 bases). Looked up from germline, CDR1 is SGHRS and CDR2 is YFSETQ. The CDR3 spans 16 residues. V was cut by 1 base and J by 7 bases, with 20 bases left in between. Here the CDR3 DNA reads TGCGCCAGCAGCTTGATAGCAGGGGAGGGGATGTTTGGCTACACCTTC. This codes for CASSLIAGEGMFGYTF.

This clonotype was counted only a few times. The CDR3: CASSKRGRTDTQYF. The CDR3 DNA sequence: TGTGCCAGCAGCAAGCGGGGCCGCACAGATACGCAGTATTTT. The genes are TRBV3-1 and TRBJ2-3; 7 positions agree with TRBD2. The CDR3 extends over 14 amino acids. The germline V gene has CDR1 LGHDT and CDR2 YNNKEL (reference sequence). J gave up 1 base and V 5 bases, and 3 bases lay outside the gene matches.

The rearrangement uses TRBV21-1 and TRBJ1-5. TRBV21-1 is a recognized pseudogene. The CDR3 has 13 residues. CDR3 loop: CASSNDVNQPQHF. CDR3 bases: TGTGCCAGCAGCAACGACGTCAATCAGCCCCAGCATTTT.

V usage is TRBV10-3 and J usage is TRBJ1-6, with D perhaps matching TRBD1 (6 bases). The CDR3 length is 15 residues. The germline gives CDR1 ENHRY, CDR2 SYGVKD. V was trimmed by 2 bases and J by 7 bases, leaving 12 bases between them. The CDR3: CAISERAGENSPLHF. The CDR3, as DNA: TGTGCCATCAGTGAGAGGGCAGGGGAAAATTCACCCCTCCACTTT.

This clonotype showed up just a few times. This chain uses TRBV18 with TRBJ2-3, with D maybe TRBD2 (5 bases). The CDR3 sequence is 15 residues long. V was pared by 6 bases and J by 0 bases, with 13 bases between. Germline V gene sequence: CDR1 KGHSH, CDR2 LQKENI. The CDR3 loop reads CASSPNRGSTDTQYF. CDR3 nucleotide sequence: TGTGCCAGCTCCCCGAACCGGGGTAGCACAGATACGCAGTATTTT.

The V gene is TRBV4-3, the J gene TRBJ2-3; D unresolved. V dropped 0 bases and J dropped 3 bases, with 10 bases sitting between them. The CDR3 spans 15 residues. Germline CDR1 is LGHNA and CDR2 is YSLEER. The CDR3 DNA reads TGCGCCAGCAGCCAAGACGCCACACTGACAGATACGCAGTATTTT. It is translated as CASSQDATLTDTQYF.

This clonotype was recorded a few times. The chain links TRBV6-2 or TRBV6-3 to TRBJ2-2; 10 nucleotides line up with TRBD2. The V gene end was trimmed by 8 bases and the J gene end by 6 bases; junction bases not matched to a gene: 12. The CDR3 is 16 residues long. Germline V CDR1 and CDR2: MNHEY, SVGEGT. The CDR3 DNA reads as TGTGCCAGCCGAGCGAGCGGGGGGGCCCCGGCCGGGGAGCTGTTTTTT. Translated, it gives CASRASGGAPAGELFF.

The chain joins TRBV4-1 to TRBJ2-1, with TRBD2 as a possible D gene (6 bases). Germline CDR1 MGHRA, CDR2 YSYEKL. This CDR3 has 16 residues. Trimming shortened V by 4 bases and J by 3 bases, and 16 bases separated the two germline ends. The DNA for the CDR3 is TGCGCCAGCAGCCCGCCCAGGGCGGGGATCTACAATGAGCAGTTCTTC. It yields the protein CASSPPRAGIYNEQFF.

This sequence joins TRBV29-1 and TRBJ2-3; no reliable D call. Trimming removed 0 bases at V and 4 bases at J, with 5 bases between. Germline CDR1 reads SQVTM; CDR2 reads ANQGSEA. The CDR3 contains 12 residues. CDR3 coding DNA: TGCAGCGTTGAAGAACTATCAGATACGCAGTATTTT. Its translation: CSVEELSDTQYF.

This clonotype occurred a few times. V and J are TRBV30 and TRBJ2-1; perhaps TRBD1 as D (7 bases). V shed 6 bases and J shed 4 bases, with 13 bases lying between them. The CDR3 has 13 residues. In germline, CDR1 is GTSNPN, CDR2 SVGIG (reference sequence). CDR3 DNA: TGTGCCTGTTCCAGGGGGGAGTACAATGAGCAGTTCTTC. Encoded protein: CACSRGEYNEQFF.

The V call is TRBV20-1, the J call TRBJ2-3, with a weak D call TRBD1 (6 bases). The CDR3 spans 15 residues. V gave up 1 base and J gave up 5 bases, with 16 bases separating them. Germline V gene sequence: CDR1 DFQATT, CDR2 SNEGSKA (reference sequence). The CDR3 here is CSARVPGHVIDTQYF. In nucleotides, the CDR3 is TGCAGTGCTAGAGTCCCGGGACACGTTATAGATACGCAGTATTTT.

The chain employs TRBV9 and TRBJ2-7; D is tentatively TRBD1 or TRBD2 (5 bases each). This CDR3 is built from 14 residues. V lost 3 bases, J lost 6 bases, and 16 bases lay in between. In germline, CDR1 is SGDLS, CDR2 YYNGEE. The CDR3 nucleotides are TGTGCCAGCAGCGAGACCAGGGTTGGAGGCGAGCAGTACTTC. Translated: CASSETRVGGEQYF.

This sequence joins TRBV27 and TRBJ2-3; maybe TRBD1 (6 bases). The ends were cut back, 5 bases at V and 2 bases at J, with 20 bases in the middle. This CDR3 has 17 amino acids. Germline V gene sequence: CDR1 MNHEY, CDR2 SMNVEV (reference sequence). CDR3 amino acids: CASSPLLLTGLTDTQYF. As DNA, the CDR3 is TGTGCCAGCAGTCCCCTCCTCCTGACAGGTCTCACAGATACGCAGTATTTT.

The chain couples TRBV29-1 to TRBJ2-7, with D possibly matching TRBD1 (6 bases). This CDR3 has 14 residues. Trimming shortened V by 4 bases and J by 1 base, and 14 bases separated the two germline ends. Germline assignment: CDR1 SQVTM and CDR2 ANQGSEA. This chain's CDR3 is CSVVRDTASYEQYF. The CDR3 DNA sequence: TGCAGCGTTGTTAGGGACACCGCATCCTACGAGCAGTACTTC.

This clonotype was observed a few times. This sequence joins TRBV28 and TRBJ1-2, with D possibly being TRBD1 (6 bases). CDR1 is MDHEN, CDR2 SYDVKM, per germline. The V gene lost 1 base and the J gene lost 8 bases, with 14 bases spanning the gap. There are 14 residues in the CDR3. This chain's CDR3 is CASSLFEGRGGYTF. CDR3 nucleotide sequence: TGTGCCAGCAGTTTATTTGAGGGCAGGGGAGGCTACACCTTC.

This clonotype has just a few counts. As DNA, the CDR3 is TGTGCCAGCAGTTTCTCGCCCCCACTCAACACCGGGGAGCTGTTTTTT. This gives the protein CASSFSPPLNTGELFF. The genes are TRBV28 and TRBJ2-2; D unresolved. Germline V gene sequence: CDR1 MDHEN, CDR2 SYDVKM. Trimming shortened V by 3 bases and J by 2 bases, and 13 bases separated the two germline ends. The CDR3 has 16 residues.

This clonotype was seen many times. The V gene is TRBV29-1, the J gene TRBJ1-1, with D uncertain. From germline, CDR1 is SQVTM and CDR2 ANQGSEA. The CDR3 spans 13 residues. V gave up 4 bases and J gave up 3 bases, with 12 bases separating them. Here the CDR3 reads CSVGGQPYTEAFF. CDR3 DNA: TGCAGCGTTGGAGGGCAGCCTTACACTGAAGCTTTCTTT. Supplemented by reference TRBV29-1 and TRBJ1-1, the full variable domain reads SAVISQKPSRDICQRGTSLTIQCQVDSQVTMMFWYRQQPGQSLTLIATANQGSEATYESGFVIDKFPISRPNLTFSTLTVSNMSPEDSSIYLCSVGGQPYTEAFFGQGTRLTVV.

The V gene is TRBV20-1, the J gene TRBJ2-3; D not certain. The CDR3 has 15 amino acids. The germline CDR1 and CDR2 sequences are DFQATT and SNEGSKA (reference sequence). V lost 2 bases to trimming and J lost 1 base, with 13 bases between them. The CDR3 spells CSARIYVLGTDTQYF. The CDR3 DNA reads as TGCAGTGCTAGAATATACGTCCTCGGCACAGATACGCAGTATTTT.

This clonotype was seen only a few times. The rearrangement links TRBV7-2 to TRBJ2-7, with unresolved D. V gave up 1 base and J gave up 1 base, with 8 bases separating them. This CDR3 region has 14 residues. Germline loops: CDR1 SGHTA, CDR2 FQGNSA. The chain's CDR3 is CASSLEGGSYEQYF. The CDR3 DNA follows: TGTGCCAGCAGCTTAGAGGGTGGGTCCTACGAGCAGTACTTC.